This TCR beta chain is drawn from a study of T cells after yellow fever vaccination. Overall study findings and caveats: Bulk-population clonotypes that are abundant could appear as contaminants in FACS-sorted repertoires. Most clones from primary vaccination were detected again post-booster (approximately 97% CD4, approximately 90% CD8). A faster peak, day 5 versus 15, was reached by the weaker secondary response.

This clonotype was seen ten or more times. Its antigen is unknown. TCRdb reanalysed the 5' RACE reads using MiXCR and keeps one entry per CDR3 protein. The sample yields about 580,000 distinct CDR3 sequences, about a sixth seen once. The CDR3 length is 17 residues. The germline V and J ends were trimmed by 6 bases and 0 bases, with 17 bases remaining between them. Germline V gives CDR1 MNHNS, CDR2 SASEGT. The receptor was isolated from a man in his late teens or twenties who received the YFV17D yellow fever vaccine. The chain employs TRBV6-1 and TRBJ2-2; D not certain. Specimen: PBMCs, collected around 5 days after the first yellow fever vaccination. The CDR3 nucleotides read TGTGCCAGCAGCCTAGTTGGGGTTGCCTCGAACACCGGGGAGCTGTTTTTT. The encoded protein is CASSLVGVASNTGELFF.